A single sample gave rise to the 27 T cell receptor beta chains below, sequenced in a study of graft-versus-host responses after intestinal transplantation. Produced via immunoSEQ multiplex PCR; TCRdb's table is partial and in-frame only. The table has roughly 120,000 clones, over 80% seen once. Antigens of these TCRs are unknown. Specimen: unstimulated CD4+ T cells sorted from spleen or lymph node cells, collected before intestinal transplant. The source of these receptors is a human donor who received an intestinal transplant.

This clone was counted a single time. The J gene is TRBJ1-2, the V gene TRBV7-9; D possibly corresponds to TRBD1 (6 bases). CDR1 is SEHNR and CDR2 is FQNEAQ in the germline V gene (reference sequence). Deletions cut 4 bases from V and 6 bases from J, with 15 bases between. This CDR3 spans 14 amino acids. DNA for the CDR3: TGTGCCAGCAGCTGGGGGCAAAGAACTAATGGCTACACCTTC. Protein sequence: CASSWGQRTNGYTF.

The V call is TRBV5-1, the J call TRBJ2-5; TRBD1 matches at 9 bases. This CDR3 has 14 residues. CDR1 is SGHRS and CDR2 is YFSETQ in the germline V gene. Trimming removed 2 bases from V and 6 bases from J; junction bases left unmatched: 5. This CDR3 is CASSLGTGRKTQYF. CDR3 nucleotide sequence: TGCGCCAGCAGCTTAGGGACAGGGAGGAAGACCCAGTACTTC.

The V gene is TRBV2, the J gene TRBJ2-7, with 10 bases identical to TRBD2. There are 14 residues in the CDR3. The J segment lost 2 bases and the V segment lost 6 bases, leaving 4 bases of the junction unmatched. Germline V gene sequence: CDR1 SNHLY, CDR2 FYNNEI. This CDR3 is CASRRTSGTYEQYF. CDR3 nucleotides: TGTGCCAGCAGACGGACTAGCGGAACCTACGAGCAGTACTTC. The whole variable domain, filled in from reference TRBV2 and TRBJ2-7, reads EPEVTQTPSHQVTQMGQEVILRCVPISNHLYFYWYRQILGQKVEFLVSFYNNEISEKSEIFDDQFSVERPDGSNFTLKIRSTKLEDSAMYFCASRRTSGTYEQYFGPGTRLTVT.

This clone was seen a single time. The CDR3 sequence is CASSPLAGGHYEQYF. In DNA form, the CDR3 reads TGTGCCAGCAGCCCCTTAGCGGGAGGCCACTACGAGCAGTACTTC. The chain has TRBV7-3 and TRBJ2-7; 10 nucleotides align to TRBD2. The CDR3 length is 15 residues. Germline values: CDR1 SGHTA, CDR2 FQGTGA. The junction had 7 bases not matched to a gene; V was cut back by 5 bases and J by 3 bases.

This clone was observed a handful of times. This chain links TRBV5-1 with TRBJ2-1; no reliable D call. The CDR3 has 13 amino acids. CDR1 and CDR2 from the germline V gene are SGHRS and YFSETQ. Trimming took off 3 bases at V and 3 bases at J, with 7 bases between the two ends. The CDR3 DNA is TGCGCCAGCAGCTGGCATCTCTACAATGAGCAGTTCTTC. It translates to CASSWHLYNEQFF.

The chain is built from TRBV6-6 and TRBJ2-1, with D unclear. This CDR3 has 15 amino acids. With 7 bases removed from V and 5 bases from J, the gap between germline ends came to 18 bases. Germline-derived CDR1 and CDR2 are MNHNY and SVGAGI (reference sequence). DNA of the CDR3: TGTGCCAGCACCACGTCCTTTGGCAGGAACAATGAGCAGTTCTTC. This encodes CASTTSFGRNNEQFF.

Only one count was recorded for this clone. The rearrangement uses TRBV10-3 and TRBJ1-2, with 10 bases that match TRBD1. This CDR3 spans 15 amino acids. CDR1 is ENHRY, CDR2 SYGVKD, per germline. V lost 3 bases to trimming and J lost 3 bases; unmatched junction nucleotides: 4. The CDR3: CAISDPGQGHYGYTF. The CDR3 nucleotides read TGTGCCATCAGTGACCCGGGACAGGGGCACTATGGCTACACCTTC.

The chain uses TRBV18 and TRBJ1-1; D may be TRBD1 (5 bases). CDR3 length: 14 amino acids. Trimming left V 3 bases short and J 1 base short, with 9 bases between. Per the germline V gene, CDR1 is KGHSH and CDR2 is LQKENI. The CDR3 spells CASSPREANTEAFF. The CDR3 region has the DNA TGTGCCAGCTCACCCAGGGAGGCGAACACTGAAGCTTTCTTT.

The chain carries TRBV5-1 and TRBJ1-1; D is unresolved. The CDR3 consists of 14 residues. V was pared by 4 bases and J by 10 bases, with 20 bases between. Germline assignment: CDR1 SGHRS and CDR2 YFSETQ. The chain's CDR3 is CASSTRIKAGRAFF. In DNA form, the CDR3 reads TGCGCCAGCAGCACCCGAATTAAAGCGGGGAGAGCTTTCTTT.

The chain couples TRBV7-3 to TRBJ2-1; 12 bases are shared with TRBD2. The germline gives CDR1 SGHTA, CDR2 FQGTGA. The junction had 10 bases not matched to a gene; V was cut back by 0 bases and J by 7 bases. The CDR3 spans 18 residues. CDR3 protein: CASSLTPNLAGGGNEQFF. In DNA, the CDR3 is TGTGCCAGCAGCTTAACGCCCAACCTAGCGGGAGGGGGGAATGAGCAGTTCTTC.

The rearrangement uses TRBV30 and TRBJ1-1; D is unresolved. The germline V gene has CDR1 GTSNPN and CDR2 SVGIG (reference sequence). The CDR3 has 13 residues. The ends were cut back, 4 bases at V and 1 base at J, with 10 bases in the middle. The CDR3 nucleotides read TGTGCCTGGAACCCCGGAGGGAACACTGAAGCTTTCTTT. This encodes CAWNPGGNTEAFF. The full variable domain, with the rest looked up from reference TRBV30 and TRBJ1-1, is SQTIHQWPATLVQPVGSPLSLECTVEGTSNPNLYWYRQAAGRGLQLLFYSVGIGQISSEVPQNLSASRPQDRQFILSSKKLLLSDSGFYLCAWNPGGNTEAFFGQGTRLTVV.

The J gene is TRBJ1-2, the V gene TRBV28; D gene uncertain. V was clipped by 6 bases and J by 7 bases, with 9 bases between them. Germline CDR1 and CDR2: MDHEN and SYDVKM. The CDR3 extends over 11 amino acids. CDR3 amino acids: CASSHHPGYTF. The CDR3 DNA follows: TGTGCCAGCAGCCACCATCCTGGCTACACCTTC.

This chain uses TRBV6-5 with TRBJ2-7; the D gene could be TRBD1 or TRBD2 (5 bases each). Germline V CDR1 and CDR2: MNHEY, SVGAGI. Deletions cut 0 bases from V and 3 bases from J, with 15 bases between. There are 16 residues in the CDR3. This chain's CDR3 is CASSYSMAGTVYEQYF. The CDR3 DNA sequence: TGTGCCAGCAGTTACTCGATGGCCGGGACGGTCTACGAGCAGTACTTC.

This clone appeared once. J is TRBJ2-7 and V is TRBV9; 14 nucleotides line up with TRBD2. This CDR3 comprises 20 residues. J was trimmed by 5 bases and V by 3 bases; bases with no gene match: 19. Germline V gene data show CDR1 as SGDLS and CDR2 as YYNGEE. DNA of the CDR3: TGTGCCAGCAGCGCCAAAGAAGGGACTAGCGGGAGTATCTGGCGGGACGAGCAGTACTTC. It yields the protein CASSAKEGTSGSIWRDEQYF.

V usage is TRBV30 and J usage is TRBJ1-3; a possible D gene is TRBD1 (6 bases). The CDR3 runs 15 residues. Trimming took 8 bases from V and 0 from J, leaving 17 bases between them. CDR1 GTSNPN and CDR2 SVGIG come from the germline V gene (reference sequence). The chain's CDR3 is CAGGPTGYSGNTIYF. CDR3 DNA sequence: TGTGCCGGGGGGCCCACGGGATACTCTGGAAACACCATATATTTT.

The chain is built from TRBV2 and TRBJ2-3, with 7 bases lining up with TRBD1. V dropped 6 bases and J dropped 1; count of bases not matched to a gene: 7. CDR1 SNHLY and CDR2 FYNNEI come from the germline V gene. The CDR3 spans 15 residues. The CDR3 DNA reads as TGTGCCAGCAGCGACACAGGGGTGGGCACAGATACGCAGTATTTT. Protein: CASSDTGVGTDTQYF. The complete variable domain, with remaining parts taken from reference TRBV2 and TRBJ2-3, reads EPEVTQTPSHQVTQMGQEVILRCVPISNHLYFYWYRQILGQKVEFLVSFYNNEISEKSEIFDDQFSVERPDGSNFTLKIRSTKLEDSAMYFCASSDTGVGTDTQYFGPGTRLTVL.

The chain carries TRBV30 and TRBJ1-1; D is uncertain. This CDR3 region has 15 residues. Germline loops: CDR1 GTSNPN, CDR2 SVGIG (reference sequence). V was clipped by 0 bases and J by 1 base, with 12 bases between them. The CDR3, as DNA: TGTGCCTGGAGTGTAGCCCCTCGGGCGAACACTGAAGCTTTCTTT. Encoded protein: CAWSVAPRANTEAFF.

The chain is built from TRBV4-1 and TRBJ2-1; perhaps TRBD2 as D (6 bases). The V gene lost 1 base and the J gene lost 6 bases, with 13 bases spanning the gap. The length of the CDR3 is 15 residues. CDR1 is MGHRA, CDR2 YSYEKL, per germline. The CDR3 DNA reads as TGCGCCAGCAGCCAAGTTGCGGGAATTGGCAATGAGCAGTTCTTC. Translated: CASSQVAGIGNEQFF.

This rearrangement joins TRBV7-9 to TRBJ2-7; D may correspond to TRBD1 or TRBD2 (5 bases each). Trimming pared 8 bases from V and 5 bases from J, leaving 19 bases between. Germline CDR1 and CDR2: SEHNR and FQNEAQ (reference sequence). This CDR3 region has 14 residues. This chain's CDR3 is CASGHWAGRNEQYF. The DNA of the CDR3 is TGTGCCAGCGGGCACTGGGCAGGGAGAAACGAGCAGTACTTC.

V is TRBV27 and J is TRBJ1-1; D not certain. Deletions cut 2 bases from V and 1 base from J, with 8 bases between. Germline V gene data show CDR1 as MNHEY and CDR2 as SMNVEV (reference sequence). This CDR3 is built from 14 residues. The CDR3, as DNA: TGTGCCAGCAGTTTAACGAGGAGGAACACTGAAGCTTTCTTT. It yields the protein CASSLTRRNTEAFF.

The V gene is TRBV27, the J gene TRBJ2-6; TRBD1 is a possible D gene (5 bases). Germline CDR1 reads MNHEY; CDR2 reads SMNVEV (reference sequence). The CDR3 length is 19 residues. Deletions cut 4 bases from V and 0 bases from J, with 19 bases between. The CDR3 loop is CASSSVRRQRLSGANVLTF. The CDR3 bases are TGTGCCAGCAGTTCCGTACGGAGACAGAGACTCTCTGGGGCCAACGTCCTGACTTTC.

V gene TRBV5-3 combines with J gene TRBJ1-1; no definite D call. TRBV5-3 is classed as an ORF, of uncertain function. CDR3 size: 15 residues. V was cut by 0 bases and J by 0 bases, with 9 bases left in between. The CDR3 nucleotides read TGTGCCAGAAGCTTGGCGTGGCAGATGAACACTGAAGCTTTCTTT. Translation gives CARSLAWQMNTEAFF.

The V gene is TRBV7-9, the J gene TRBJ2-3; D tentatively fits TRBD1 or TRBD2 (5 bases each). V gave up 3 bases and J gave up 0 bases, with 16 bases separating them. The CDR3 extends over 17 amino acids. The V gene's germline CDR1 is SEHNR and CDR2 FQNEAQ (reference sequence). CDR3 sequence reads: CASSFSPRQRSTDTQYF. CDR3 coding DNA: TGTGCCAGCAGCTTTTCCCCCAGACAGCGGAGCACAGATACGCAGTATTTT.

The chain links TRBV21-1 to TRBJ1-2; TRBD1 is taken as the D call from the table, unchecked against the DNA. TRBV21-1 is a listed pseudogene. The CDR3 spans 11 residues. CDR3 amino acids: CASPANYGYTF. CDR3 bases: TGTGCCAGCCCAGCTAACTATGGCTACACCTTC.

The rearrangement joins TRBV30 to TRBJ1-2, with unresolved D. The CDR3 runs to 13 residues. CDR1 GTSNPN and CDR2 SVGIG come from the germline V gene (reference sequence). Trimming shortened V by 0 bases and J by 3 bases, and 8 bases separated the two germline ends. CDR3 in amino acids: CAWSVEGHYGYTF. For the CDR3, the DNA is TGTGCCTGGAGTGTCGAAGGGCACTATGGCTACACCTTC.

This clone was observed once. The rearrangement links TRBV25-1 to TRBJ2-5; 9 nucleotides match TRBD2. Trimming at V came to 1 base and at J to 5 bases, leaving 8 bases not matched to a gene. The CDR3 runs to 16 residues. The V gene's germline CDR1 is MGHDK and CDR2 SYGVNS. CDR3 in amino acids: CASSELRVSGSETQYF. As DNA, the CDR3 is TGTGCCAGCAGTGAATTGCGGGTTAGCGGGAGCGAGACCCAGTACTTC.

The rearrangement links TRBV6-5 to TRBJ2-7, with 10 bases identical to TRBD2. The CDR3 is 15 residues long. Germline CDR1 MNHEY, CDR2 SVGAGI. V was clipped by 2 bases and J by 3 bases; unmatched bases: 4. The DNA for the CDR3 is TGTGCCAGCAGTTACGAAGCGGGAGGGATCTACGAGCAGTACTTC. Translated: CASSYEAGGIYEQYF.